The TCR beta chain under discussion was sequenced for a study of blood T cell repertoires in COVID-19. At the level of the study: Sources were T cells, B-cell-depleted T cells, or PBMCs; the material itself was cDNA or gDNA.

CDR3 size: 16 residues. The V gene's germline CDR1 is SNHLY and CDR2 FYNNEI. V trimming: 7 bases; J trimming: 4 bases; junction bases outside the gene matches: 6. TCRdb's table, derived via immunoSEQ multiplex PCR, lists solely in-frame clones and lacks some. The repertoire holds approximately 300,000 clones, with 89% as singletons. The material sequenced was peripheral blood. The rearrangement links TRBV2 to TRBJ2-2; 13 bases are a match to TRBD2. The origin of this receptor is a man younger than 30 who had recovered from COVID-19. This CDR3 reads CASNGLAGVGTGELFF. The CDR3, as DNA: TGTGCCAGCAACGGACTAGCGGGAGTAGGCACCGGGGAGCTGTTTTTT.